Below are 8 T cell receptor beta chains sequenced from a single sample in a study of a mutant IDH1 vaccine in newly diagnosed glioma. Noted time point: week 35, safety follow-up. The content of each vaccine dose was 300 ug of mutant IDH1 20-mer peptide, and topical imiquimod accompanied it. The assay was immunoSEQ multiplex PCR, and TCRdb's table has in-frame clones only and misses some. The table shows some 30,000 clones, with 81% occurring only once. Their antigens remain unidentified. The sample in question was PBMCs, obtained from a glioma patient whose treatment included an IDH1 peptide vaccine. The source of these receptors is a man aged 25 to 40 with glioma.

The chain recombines TRBV5-1 with TRBJ1-1, with 8 positions matching TRBD1. Germline CDR1 and CDR2: SGHRS and YFSETQ. CDR3 size: 15 residues. V was clipped by 7 bases and J by 1 base; unmatched bases: 9. This chain's CDR3 is CASGGGTGSNTEAFF. The CDR3 DNA sequence: TGCGCCAGCGGGGGGGGGACAGGTTCGAACACTGAAGCTTTCTTT.

The rearrangement joins TRBV7-9 to TRBJ2-2; 14 bases match TRBD2. V was clipped by 5 bases and J by 4 bases; unmatched bases: 9. Germline CDR1 reads SEHNR; CDR2 reads FQNEAQ (reference sequence). CDR3 length: 18 amino acids. The CDR3 sequence is CASSHPTSGRVGTGELFF. The CDR3 DNA follows: TGTGCCAGCAGCCACCCGACTAGCGGGAGGGTGGGCACCGGGGAGCTGTTTTTT.

The gene calls are TRBV11-2 and TRBJ1-3, with D uncertain. The V gene lost 2 bases and the J gene lost 1 base, with 12 bases spanning the gap. Germline V gene sequence: CDR1 SGHAT, CDR2 FQNNGV. The CDR3 has 16 amino acids. The CDR3 loop reads CASSLNWEGSGNTIYF. The CDR3 nucleotides read TGTGCCAGCAGCTTAAACTGGGAAGGGTCTGGAAACACCATATATTTT.

The chain has TRBV7-9 and TRBJ1-1; 7 bases match TRBD1. The germline V gene encodes CDR1 SEHNR and CDR2 FQNEAQ (reference sequence). After removal of 10 bases from V and 5 bases from J, the junction contained 10 bases not matched to a gene. CDR3 size: 13 residues. The CDR3 region is CATSTGEWTEAFF. The CDR3 DNA is TGTGCCACCAGTACAGGGGAATGGACTGAAGCTTTCTTT.

This chain connects TRBV4-1 to TRBJ2-1; weak D call: TRBD2 (6 bases). The CDR3 is 16 residues long. Per germline, CDR1 MGHRA and CDR2 YSYEKL. The V end was cut by 1 base, the J end by 0 bases, with 10 bases between. The CDR3 DNA reads TGCGCCAGCAGCCAAGGTCTAGCGATCTCCTACAATGAGCAGTTCTTC. Translating gives CASSQGLAISYNEQFF.

CDR3 in amino acids: CASSLISTDTQYF. The CDR3 DNA is TGTGCCAGCAGCTTGATCAGTACAGATACGCAGTATTTT. The V and J genes are TRBV5-5 and TRBJ2-3; D not resolved. V lost 1 base and J 3 bases, leaving 6 bases between the germline ends. There are 13 residues in the CDR3. CDR1 SGHKS and CDR2 YYEKEE come from the germline V gene (reference sequence). The variable domain in full, completed from reference TRBV5-5 and TRBJ2-3, reads DAGVTQSPTHLIKTRGQQVTLRCSPISGHKSVSWYQQVLGQGPQFIFQYYEKEERGRGNFPDRFSARQFPNYSSELNVNALLLGDSALYLCASSLISTDTQYFGPGTRLTVL.

The chain couples TRBV19 to TRBJ2-5, with TRBD1 matching 11 bases. The germline V gene has CDR1 LNHDA and CDR2 SQIVND (reference sequence). The CDR3 has 14 amino acids. The V segment lost 6 bases and the J segment 4 bases; nucleotides outside the gene matches: 4. CDR3 coding DNA: TGTGCCAGTAGGGACAGGGGGCGGGCAGAGACCCAGTACTTC. The encoded protein is CASRDRGRAETQYF.

This clone has a single count. This chain links TRBV10-3 with TRBJ2-1; 11 nucleotides line up with TRBD2. The V and J ends lost 2 bases and 5 bases, in that order; junction bases with no gene match: 5. The CDR3 is 16 amino acids. The V gene's germline CDR1 is ENHRY and CDR2 SYGVKD. The CDR3 region is CAISEPGTSGHNEQFF. The CDR3 DNA reads TGTGCCATCAGTGAGCCCGGGACTAGCGGCCACAATGAGCAGTTCTTC.